The clone carrying this T cell receptor beta chain was counted at least ten times. Its antigen is not identified. J gave up 5 bases and V 8 bases, and 13 bases lay outside the gene matches. The germline V gene has CDR1 MNHNY and CDR2 SVGAGI (reference sequence). This CDR3 is 15 amino acids long. The sample is drawn from a study of spatial heterogeneity in lung cancer. General observations from the study: TCRs found ubiquitously expanded in tumor appeared in blood more at resection than at follow-up.

TCRdb processed the 5' RACE reads anew with MiXCR; each CDR3 protein has one entry. The sample lists 15,000 or so distinct CDR3 sequences; approximately 8.5% were seen once. Sample time point: sample taken at primary tumor resection. Whole RNA from tumor, nontumor lung or frozen PBMC was sequenced unsorted. The cohort: over 70 early-stage, untreated non-small cell lung cancer patients. The V gene is TRBV6-6, the J gene TRBJ2-5; TRBD2 agrees at 8 bases. The sequence derives from a female donor with early-stage non-small cell lung cancer. The starting material was PBMCs, obtained at surgery. Written as DNA, the CDR3 is TGTGCCAGCGTAAGGGCCGGGAGGGCCCGGGAGACCCAGTACTTC. Protein: CASVRAGRARETQYF.